This T cell receptor beta chain was obtained from a study of blood T cell repertoires in COVID-19. Background on the study: The study drew acute and convalescent COVID-19 samples from the United States, Italy and Spain. T cells, B-cell-depleted T cells, or PBMCs provided the cDNA or gDNA that served as material.

Sequencing was performed with immunoSEQ multiplex PCR; in TCRdb, only in-frame clones are kept and a portion is missing. The table has 350,000 to 450,000 clones, 85% seen once; the top ten hold around 3.4%. Trimming removed 6 bases at V and 7 bases at J, with 9 bases between. The CDR3 extends over 11 amino acids. CDR1 and CDR2 (germline): MDHEN, SYDVKM. The clonotype originates from a woman younger than 35 with acute or convalescent COVID-19. The sequencing sample was made of peripheral blood. The chain links TRBV28 to TRBJ1-1, with a tentative D call TRBD1 (5 bases). CDR3 in amino acids: CASSLGGEAFF. In DNA, the CDR3 is TGTGCCAGCAGCCTCGGGGGTGAAGCTTTCTTT.